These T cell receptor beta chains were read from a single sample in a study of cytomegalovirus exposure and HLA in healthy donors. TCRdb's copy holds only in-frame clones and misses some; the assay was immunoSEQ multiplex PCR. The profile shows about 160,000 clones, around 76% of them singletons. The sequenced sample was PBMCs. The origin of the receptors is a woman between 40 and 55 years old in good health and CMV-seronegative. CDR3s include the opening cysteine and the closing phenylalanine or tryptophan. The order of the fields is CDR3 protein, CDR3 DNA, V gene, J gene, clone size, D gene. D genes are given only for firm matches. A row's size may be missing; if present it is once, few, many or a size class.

CASSSSQGGAYNEQFF	TGTGCCAGCAGCTCCAGCCAGGGGGGCGCCTACAATGAGCAGTTCTTC	TRBV7-6	TRBJ2-1	-	-
CASSPSPGRSTEAFF	TGTGCCAGCAGTCCCAGCCCCGGTCGGAGCACTGAAGCTTTCTTT	TRBV6-1	TRBJ1-1	-	-
CASSQSGTANTEAFF	TGTGCCAGCTCACAATCCGGGACAGCTAACACTGAAGCTTTCTTT	TRBV18	TRBJ1-1	-	TRBD1
CASSSHGHPRGQYF	TGTGCCAGCAGCTCTCATGGCCACCCTCGTGGGCAGTACTTC	TRBV21-1	TRBJ2-7	-	-
CASSPPTDTEAFF	TGCGCCAGCAGCCCTCCGACAGACACTGAAGCTTTCTTT	TRBV5-1	TRBJ1-1	-	-
CAWAHRTAYEQYF	TGTGCCTGGGCCCACCGGACAGCCTACGAGCAGTACTTC	TRBV30	TRBJ2-7	-	-
CASSPKTDSWYGYTF	TGTGCCAGCAGCCCGAAGACAGACTCCTGGTATGGCTACACCTTC	TRBV11-2	TRBJ1-2	-	-
CASSQNTGGFNQPQHF	TGTGCCAGCAGCCAGAATACAGGGGGCTTCAATCAGCCCCAGCATTTT	TRBV7-8	TRBJ1-5	few	TRBD1
CASSLGTSGYEQYF	TGTGCCAGCAGTTTAGGGACTAGCGGTTACGAGCAGTACTTC	TRBV28	TRBJ2-7	-	TRBD2
CASSLGGGGGYTF	TGTGCCAGCAGCTTAGGGGGCGGTGGAGGCTACACCTTC	TRBV11-2	TRBJ1-2	-	-
CASDLGLATSYEQYF	TGTGCCAGCGACCTTGGACTCGCCACCTCCTACGAGCAGTACTTC	TRBV6-1	TRBJ2-7	-	-
CASSSGQNPETQYF	TGTGCCAGCAGTTCGGGACAGAACCCAGAGACCCAGTACTTC	TRBV27	TRBJ2-5	-	TRBD1
CASSLDRTNYGYTF	TGCGCCAGCAGCCTGGACAGAACCAACTATGGCTACACCTTC	TRBV5-1	TRBJ1-2	few	-
CASGLTRGGGTEAFF	TGTGCTAGTGGTTTGACTCGGGGGGGCGGCACTGAAGCTTTCTTT	TRBV12-5	TRBJ1-1	once	-
CASREGNTGELFF	TGTGCCAGCAGAGAGGGGAACACCGGGGAGCTGTTTTTT	TRBV19	TRBJ2-2	few	-
CASSLGSNTEAFF	TGCGCCAGCAGCTTGGGTAGTAACACTGAAGCTTTCTTT	TRBV5-1	TRBJ1-1	-	-
CASTTHPSTDTQYF	TGTGCCAGCACCACTCACCCTAGCACAGATACGCAGTATTTT	TRBV28	TRBJ2-3	-	-
CASSLGQTSGSYGANVLTF	TGTGCCAGCAGTTTAGGCCAGACTAGCGGGAGTTATGGGGCCAACGTCCTGACTTTC	TRBV28	TRBJ2-6	-	TRBD2
CASSQGALYNEQFF	TGTGCCAGTAGTCAGGGCGCTCTTTACAATGAGCAGTTCTTC	TRBV19	TRBJ2-1	-	-
CASSLFPGTGGYEQYF	TGTGCCAGCAGTTTATTTCCCGGGACAGGGGGCTACGAGCAGTACTTC	TRBV28	TRBJ2-7	-	TRBD1
CASSWGLEAFF	TGTGCCAGCAGTTGGGGACTTGAAGCTTTCTTT	TRBV6-5	TRBJ1-1	few	-
CARSKQGGFANEKLFF	TGTGCCCGGAGTAAACAGGGGGGGTTCGCTAATGAAAAACTGTTTTTT	TRBV30	TRBJ1-4	-	TRBD1
CASSDGTGYGYTF	TGTGCCAGCAGCGACGGGACAGGGTATGGCTACACCTTC	TRBV7-9	TRBJ1-2	-	TRBD1
CASSSGDAAYEQYF	TGTGCCAGCAGCTCAGGGGACGCCGCCTACGAGCAGTACTTC	TRBV9	TRBJ2-7	-	-
CASSSGLARSYNEQFF	TGTGCCAGCAGCTCCGGACTAGCCAGATCCTACAATGAGCAGTTCTTC	TRBV7-3	TRBJ2-1	-	TRBD2
CASTPGPSTDTQYF	TGTGCCAGCACTCCAGGGCCAAGCACAGATACGCAGTATTTT	TRBV2	TRBJ2-3	-	-
CASSLFLRDREGSPLHF	TGTGCCAGCAGTCTCTTTCTCCGGGACAGGGAGGGTTCACCCCTCCACTTT	TRBV28	TRBJ1-6	few	TRBD1
CASSIDRAPTSGTGETQYF	TGTGCCAGTAGTATAGATAGAGCCCCGACTAGCGGGACGGGAGAGACCCAGTACTTC	TRBV19	TRBJ2-5	-	TRBD2
CSVRQGTNEKLFF	TGCAGCGTTAGACAGGGGACGAATGAAAAACTGTTTTTT	TRBV29-1	TRBJ1-4	-	TRBD1
CASSPIAGGPVLEQFF	TGTGCCAGTAGTCCTATAGCGGGAGGGCCTGTTTTGGAGCAGTTCTTC	TRBV19	TRBJ2-1	-	TRBD2
CASSLELSAYEQYF	TGTGCCAGCAGCTTAGAGCTATCTGCCTACGAGCAGTACTTC	TRBV11-3	TRBJ2-7	-	-
CAISPGQNTEAFF	TGTGCCATCAGTCCGGGACAGAACACTGAAGCTTTCTTT	TRBV10-3	TRBJ1-1	-	-
CASSTGTYKEQYF	TGTGCCAGTAGTACCGGGACTTATAAAGAGCAGTACTTC	TRBV19	TRBJ2-7	-	-
CASSGTPTENYGYTF	TGTGCCAGCAGTGGGACACCAACTGAAAACTATGGCTACACCTTC	TRBV2	TRBJ1-2	-	-
CASSYDTGMNTEAFF	TGTGCCAGCAGCTACGATACAGGGATGAACACTGAAGCTTTCTTT	TRBV5-6	TRBJ1-1	once	-
CASSPGTGGSGNTIYF	TGTGCCAGCAGCCCCGGGACAGGGGGTAGTGGAAACACCATATATTTT	TRBV12-1	TRBJ1-3	-	-
CASSSTGGSTGELFF	TGCGCCAGCAGTTCCACAGGGGGCAGTACCGGGGAGCTGTTTTTT	TRBV5-1	TRBJ2-2	-	TRBD1
CSGGTAYEQYF	TGCAGCGGGGGGACAGCCTACGAGCAGTACTTC	TRBV29-1	TRBJ2-7	-	TRBD1
CASSLQGVGETQYF	TGTGCCAGCAGTTTACAGGGGGTGGGAGAGACCCAGTACTTC	TRBV2	TRBJ2-5	-	TRBD1
CASTKQGAVTEAFF	TGTGCCAGTACCAAACAGGGGGCGGTCACTGAAGCTTTCTTT	TRBV19	TRBJ1-1	-	TRBD1
CASSQGLDSSYEQYF	TGCGCCAGCAGCCAAGGGCTGGACAGCTCCTACGAGCAGTACTTC	TRBV4-1	TRBJ2-7	-	-
CASSLGGAPTLSNYGYTF	TGTGCCAGCAGTTTGGGGGGAGCTCCCACTCTAAGCAACTATGGCTACACCTTC	TRBV28	TRBJ1-2	-	-
CASSLKEGADYGYTF	TGCGCCAGCAGCTTGAAAGAGGGAGCGGACTATGGCTACACCTTC	TRBV5-1	TRBJ1-2	-	-
CAWSVQDDQPQHF	TGTGCCTGGAGTGTACAGGATGATCAGCCCCAGCATTTT	TRBV30	TRBJ1-5	-	-
CAWTVGGSSYEQYF	TGTGCCTGGACGGTCGGGGGTAGCTCCTACGAGCAGTACTTC	TRBV30	TRBJ2-7	-	-
CASGLAGPNTGELFF	TGTGCCAGCGGCTTAGCGGGACCGAACACCGGGGAGCTGTTTTTT	TRBV2	TRBJ2-2	-	TRBD2
CASSDRSYEQYF	TGTGCCAGTAGCGACAGGAGCTACGAGCAGTACTTC	TRBV19	TRBJ2-7	-	-
CASSGTSGRAGEQFF	TGTGCCAGCTCCGGGACTAGCGGGAGGGCCGGTGAGCAGTTCTTC	TRBV2	TRBJ2-1	few	TRBD2
CASMDSNKARGYTF	TGTGCCAGCATGGACAGTAACAAAGCGAGAGGCTACACCTTC	TRBV27	TRBJ1-2	-	-
CASQQTAGGLVEKLFF	TGTGCCAGCCAACAGACGGCAGGAGGCTTGGTTGAAAAACTGTTTTTT	TRBV27	TRBJ1-4	once	-